The rows below give T cell receptor beta chains drawn from one sample of a study of OX40 agonist ivuxolimab in advanced cancers. The table came from immunoSEQ multiplex PCR; TCRdb's copy has only in-frame clones and leaves some out. The sample lists some 16,000 clones; roughly three quarters were seen once. Sequences were derived from CD4+ or CD8+ T cells sorted from blood, sampled in a trial of the OX40 agonist ivuxolimab. The receptor source for this set is an adult with an advanced solid tumor such as melanoma, head and neck, liver or kidney cancer. Each CDR3 is given with its conserved first and last residue. D genes are given only for firm matches. Part of the rows lack a size; the others show once, few, many or a class for expanded clones.

D gene: -; clone size: -; V gene: TRBV19; J gene: TRBJ2-2; CDR3 DNA: TGTGCCAGTAGTCCACCGGGACTTTTAAACACCGGGGAGCTGTTTTTT; CDR3 protein: CASSPPGLLNTGELFF
D gene: TRBD1; clone size: few; V gene: TRBV7-8; J gene: TRBJ2-7; CDR3 DNA: TGTGCCAGCAGCTTAGTAGGACAGGGTGGCTACGAGCAGTACTTC; CDR3 protein: CASSLVGQGGYEQYF
D gene: -; clone size: -; V gene: TRBV27; J gene: TRBJ1-2; CDR3 DNA: TGTGCCAGCAGTTCGGGGAATCACTATGGCTACACCTTC; CDR3 protein: CASSSGNHYGYTF
D gene: -; clone size: -; V gene: TRBV7-9; J gene: TRBJ2-1; CDR3 DNA: TGTGCCATGACACCTCTCTACAATGAGCAGTTCTTC; CDR3 protein: CAMTPLYNEQFF
D gene: -; clone size: -; V gene: TRBV7-9; J gene: TRBJ1-5; CDR3 DNA: TGTGCCAGCAGCTTAGGGAGGGAAAATCAGCCCCAGCATTTT; CDR3 protein: CASSLGRENQPQHF
D gene: -; clone size: -; V gene: TRBV6-5; J gene: TRBJ1-4; CDR3 DNA: TGTGCCAGCAGTTACTCGGCTCTGGGGTCAAATGAAAAACTGTTTTTT; CDR3 protein: CASSYSALGSNEKLFF
D gene: TRBD2; clone size: -; V gene: TRBV9; J gene: TRBJ2-5; CDR3 DNA: TGTGCCAGCAGTGACACACTAGCGGGAGCGGAGACCCAGTACTTC; CDR3 protein: CASSDTLAGAETQYF
D gene: -; clone size: -; V gene: TRBV4-1; J gene: TRBJ1-1; CDR3 DNA: TGCGCCAGCAGCCAAGATGTAGGGAACACTGAAGCTTTCTTT; CDR3 protein: CASSQDVGNTEAFF
D gene: -; clone size: -; V gene: TRBV5-1; J gene: TRBJ1-2; CDR3 DNA: TGCGCCAGCAGCTTTGGGACGGATGGCTACACCTTC; CDR3 protein: CASSFGTDGYTF
D gene: -; clone size: -; V gene: TRBV5-1; J gene: TRBJ2-1; CDR3 DNA: TGCGCCAGCAGCTTGGAGGATACCTACAATGAGCAGTTCTTC; CDR3 protein: CASSLEDTYNEQFF
D gene: -; clone size: few; V gene: TRBV11-2; J gene: TRBJ1-6; CDR3 DNA: TGTGCCAGCAGCTTAGATAGTGTCGCATATTCACCCCTCCACTTT; CDR3 protein: CASSLDSVAYSPLHF
D gene: TRBD1; clone size: -; V gene: TRBV27; J gene: TRBJ2-7; CDR3 DNA: TGTGCCAGCAGTTTAAATAGACAGGGGTCCTACGAGCAGTACTTC; CDR3 protein: CASSLNRQGSYEQYF